The present T cell receptor beta chain was sequenced within a study of cytomegalovirus exposure and HLA in healthy donors. CDR3 length: 14 amino acids. J lost 6 bases, V lost 5 bases, and 7 bases had no gene match. Germline-derived CDR1 and CDR2 are MNHEY and SVGAGI. The PCR ran on 60 Vbeta and 13 Jbeta primers. Here immunoSEQ multiplex PCR was the method, and the copy in TCRdb shows in-frame clones only, minus some. The sample consists of about 91,000 clones, around 86% of them appearing once. The TCR was taken from a young man in good health and CMV-seropositive. The chain couples TRBV6-5 to TRBJ1-2; TRBD1 matches at 9 bases. The sample consisted of PBMCs. The CDR3 coding sequence is TGTGCCAGCAGTAGCCCGGGACAGGGTAATGGCTACACCTTC. Its protein is CASSSPGQGNGYTF.